The rows below give T cell receptor beta chains drawn from one sample of a study of cytomegalovirus exposure and HLA in healthy donors. Measured with immunoSEQ multiplex PCR; TCRdb has only the in-frame clones, and not every one. Among about 140,000 clones listed, around 68% were seen once. Material for sequencing was PBMCs. Receptors were obtained from a man aged 25-45 years in good health and CMV-seropositive. Both conserved end residues are part of each CDR3. Fields, in order: clone size, V gene, D gene, J gene, CDR3 protein, CDR3 DNA. D genes are given only for firm matches. Rows may omit the clone size; those that give it use once, few, many or a size class.

clone size: NA; V gene: TRBV7-8; D gene: TRBD1; J gene: TRBJ2-1; CDR3 protein: CASSYGQGYNEQFF; CDR3 DNA: TGTGCCAGCAGCTACGGACAGGGCTACAATGAGCAGTTCTTC
clone size: NA; V gene: TRBV9; D gene: TRBD1; J gene: TRBJ2-7; CDR3 protein: CASSEGQGISYEQYF; CDR3 DNA: TGTGCCAGCAGTGAGGGACAGGGGATCTCCTACGAGCAGTACTTC
clone size: NA; V gene: TRBV5-1; D gene: TRBD1; J gene: TRBJ2-5; CDR3 protein: CASSAVTGMKTQYF; CDR3 DNA: TGCGCCAGCAGCGCAGTGACAGGGATGAAGACCCAGTACTTC
clone size: NA; V gene: TRBV19; D gene: TRBD2; J gene: TRBJ2-5; CDR3 protein: CASRVAGIQETQYF; CDR3 DNA: TGTGCCAGTAGGGTAGCGGGAATCCAAGAGACCCAGTACTTC
clone size: NA; V gene: TRBV5-1; D gene: TRBD1; J gene: TRBJ2-5; CDR3 protein: CASSLGQGARETQYF; CDR3 DNA: TGCGCCAGCAGCTTAGGACAGGGGGCGAGAGAGACCCAGTACTTC
clone size: NA; V gene: TRBV10-3; D gene: TRBD2; J gene: TRBJ2-1; CDR3 protein: CAISESTSGRDLEQFF; CDR3 DNA: TGTGCCATCAGTGAGTCGACTAGCGGGAGAGATCTTGAGCAGTTCTTC
clone size: few; V gene: TRBV7-2; D gene: TRBD2; J gene: TRBJ2-1; CDR3 protein: CASSSPSGTSGYNEQFF; CDR3 DNA: TGTGCCAGCAGCTCGCCCTCCGGGACTAGCGGCTACAATGAGCAGTTCTTC
clone size: NA; V gene: TRBV28; D gene: TRBD1; J gene: TRBJ1-2; CDR3 protein: CASSSEDRGYGYTF; CDR3 DNA: TGTGCCAGCAGTTCAGAAGACAGGGGCTATGGCTACACCTTC
clone size: NA; V gene: TRBV2; D gene: TRBD1; J gene: TRBJ1-5; CDR3 protein: CASSGQGRSDQPQHF; CDR3 DNA: TGTGCCAGCAGCGGACAGGGCAGGAGCGATCAGCCCCAGCATTTT
clone size: NA; V gene: TRBV11-1; D gene: NA; J gene: TRBJ2-2; CDR3 protein: CASSLLRGGGTGELFF; CDR3 DNA: TGTGCCAGCAGCTTACTGAGAGGGGGGGGCACCGGGGAGCTGTTTTTT
clone size: once; V gene: TRBV7-9; D gene: NA; J gene: TRBJ2-7; CDR3 protein: CASSFNSYEQYF; CDR3 DNA: TGTGCCAGCAGCTTTAACAGCTACGAGCAGTACTTC
clone size: once; V gene: TRBV27; D gene: NA; J gene: TRBJ2-3; CDR3 protein: CASSFPPSGGTDTQYF; CDR3 DNA: TGTGCCAGCAGTTTCCCCCCCAGCGGAGGCACAGATACGCAGTATTTT